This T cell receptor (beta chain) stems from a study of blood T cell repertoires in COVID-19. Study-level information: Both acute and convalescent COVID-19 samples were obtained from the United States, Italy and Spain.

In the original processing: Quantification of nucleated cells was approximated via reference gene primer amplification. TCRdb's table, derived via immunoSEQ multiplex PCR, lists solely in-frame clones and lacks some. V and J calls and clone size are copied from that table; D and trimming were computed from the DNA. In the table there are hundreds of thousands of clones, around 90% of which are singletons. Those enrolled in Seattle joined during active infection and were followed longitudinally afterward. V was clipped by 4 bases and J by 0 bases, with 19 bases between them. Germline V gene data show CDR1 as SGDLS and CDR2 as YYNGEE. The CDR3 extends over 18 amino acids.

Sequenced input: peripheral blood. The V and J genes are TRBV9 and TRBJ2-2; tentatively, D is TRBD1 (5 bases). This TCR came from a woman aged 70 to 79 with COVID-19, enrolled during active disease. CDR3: CASSPRQGSPTNTGELFF. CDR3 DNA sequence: TGTGCCAGCAGCCCGCGTCAGGGTTCCCCAACGAACACCGGGGAGCTGTTTTTT.